This TCR beta chain was sequenced during a study of PD-1 blockade in classical Hodgkin lymphoma. The CDR3 covers 14 residues. In germline, CDR1 is SGHRS, CDR2 YFSETQ. Trimming removed 0 bases from V and 2 bases from J, with 6 bases in between. Clones were read by immunoSEQ multiplex PCR, and TCRdb kept only the in-frame ones, dropping some. The sample holds 21,000 or so clones, roughly 70% seen once. Study-wide points: Repertoire differences have undefined causes, possibly disease activity or prior therapy. Baseline diversity was lower in partial responders and progressors than complete responders. At baseline, newly diagnosed patients reportedly showed less TCR diversity than healthy donors.

Each patient's relapse followed autologous stem cell transplantation, and brentuximab vedotin exposure varied. On this clone: Its cognate antigen is unknown.

The sequence was obtained from a human donor with classical Hodgkin lymphoma. This sequence joins TRBV5-1 and TRBJ2-1, with D unclear. The sequencing used peripheral blood mononuclear cells (PBMCs), collected at baseline. This CDR3 reads CASSLDLTYNEQFF. The CDR3 DNA sequence: TGCGCCAGCAGCTTGGACCTCACCTACAATGAGCAGTTCTTC.